This T cell receptor (beta chain) derives from a study of CD8 T cells in ankylosing spondylitis. Regarding this clonotype: The antigen remains unidentified.

TCRdb ran MiXCR on the 5' RACE reads and lists one entry per CDR3 protein. The table lists 300,000 to 400,000 distinct CDR3 sequences, around 20% of them singletons. The germline CDR1 and CDR2 sequences are GTSNPN and SVGIG (reference sequence). CDR3 length equals 16 residues. The ends lost 2 bases at V and 5 bases at J; junction bases unmatched: 10. General study points: What seemed typical of ankylosing spondylitis blood was a TCR beta motif built from 8 or 9 highly homologous variants. The study looked at matched synovial fluid samples from ankylosing spondylitis patients. Disease-linked clones were reported to be significantly enriched there. Earlier reports found some motif variants in synovial fluid and blood in reactive arthritis.

The chain couples TRBV30 to TRBJ2-5, with 11 bases matching TRBD1. This TCR derives from a male donor with ankylosing spondylitis. The sequenced sample consisted of blood, either unsorted or a sorted T cell fraction (not recorded which). The CDR3 coding sequence is TGTGCCTGGAGTAATTGGGACAGGGGGGCGGTGGAGACCCAGTACTTC. Translated, it gives CAWSNWDRGAVETQYF.